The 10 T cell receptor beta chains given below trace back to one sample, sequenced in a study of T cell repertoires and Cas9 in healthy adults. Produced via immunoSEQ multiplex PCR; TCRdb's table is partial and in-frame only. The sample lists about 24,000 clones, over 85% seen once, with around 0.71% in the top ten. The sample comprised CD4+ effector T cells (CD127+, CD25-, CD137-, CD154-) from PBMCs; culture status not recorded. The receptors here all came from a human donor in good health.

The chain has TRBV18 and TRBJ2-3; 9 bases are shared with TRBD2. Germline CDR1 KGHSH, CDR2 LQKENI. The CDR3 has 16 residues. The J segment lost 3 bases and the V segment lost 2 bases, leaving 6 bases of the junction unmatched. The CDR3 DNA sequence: TGTGCCAGCTCACCAACTTTGGGACTAGCTACAGATACGCAGTATTTT. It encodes CASSPTLGLATDTQYF.

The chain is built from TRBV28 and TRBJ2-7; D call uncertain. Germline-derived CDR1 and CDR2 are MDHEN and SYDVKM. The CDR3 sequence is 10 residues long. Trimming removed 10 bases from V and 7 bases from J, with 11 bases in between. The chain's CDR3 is CATSHREQYF. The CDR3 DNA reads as TGTGCCACCTCCCATAGGGAGCAGTACTTC.

In nucleotides, the CDR3 is TGTGCCAGCAGCTTCGGACAGGGTTCTTGGCGATCACCCCTCCACTTT. This gives the protein CASSFGQGSWRSPLHF. The rearrangement joins TRBV5-8 to TRBJ1-6; 8 nucleotides match TRBD1. The CDR3 runs to 16 residues. Germline loops: CDR1 SGHTS, CDR2 YDEGEE. The ends lost 2 bases at V and 10 bases at J; junction bases unmatched: 11.

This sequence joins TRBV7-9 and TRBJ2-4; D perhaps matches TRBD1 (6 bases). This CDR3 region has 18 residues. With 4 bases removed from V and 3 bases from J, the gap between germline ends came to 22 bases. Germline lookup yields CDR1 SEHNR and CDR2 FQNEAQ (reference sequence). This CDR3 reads CASSSGALQGVGKNIQYF. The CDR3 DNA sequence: TGTGCCAGCAGCTCCGGAGCCCTACAGGGTGTAGGCAAAAACATTCAGTACTTC. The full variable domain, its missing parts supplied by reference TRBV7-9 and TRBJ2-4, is DTGVSQNPRHKITKRGQNVTFRCDPISEHNRLYWYRQTLGQGPEFLTYFQNEAQLEKSRLLSDRFSAERPKGSFSTLEIQRTEQGDSAMYLCASSSGALQGVGKNIQYFGAGTRLSVL.

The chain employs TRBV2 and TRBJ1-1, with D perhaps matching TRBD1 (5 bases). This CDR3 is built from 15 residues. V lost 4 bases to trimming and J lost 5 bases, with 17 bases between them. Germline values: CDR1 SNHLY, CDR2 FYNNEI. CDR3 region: CASSGIQVRGTEAFF. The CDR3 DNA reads TGTGCCAGCAGTGGGATACAGGTCCGGGGGACTGAAGCTTTCTTT.

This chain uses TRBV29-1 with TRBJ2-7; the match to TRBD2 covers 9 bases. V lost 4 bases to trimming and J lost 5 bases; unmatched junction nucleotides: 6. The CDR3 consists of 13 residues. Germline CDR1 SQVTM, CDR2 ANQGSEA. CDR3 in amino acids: CSVVLAGFHEQYF. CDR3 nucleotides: TGCAGCGTTGTGCTAGCGGGGTTTCACGAGCAGTACTTC.

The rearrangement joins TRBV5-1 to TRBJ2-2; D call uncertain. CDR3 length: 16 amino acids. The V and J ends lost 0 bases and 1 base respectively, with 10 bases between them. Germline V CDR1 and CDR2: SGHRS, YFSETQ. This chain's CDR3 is CASSLESSENTGELFF. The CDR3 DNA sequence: TGCGCCAGCAGCTTGGAGTCGAGCGAGAACACCGGGGAGCTGTTTTTT. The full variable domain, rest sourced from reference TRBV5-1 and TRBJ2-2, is KAGVTQTPRYLIKTRGQQVTLSCSPISGHRSVSWYQQTPGQGLQFLFEYFSETQRNKGNFPGRFSGRQFSNSRSEMNVSTLELGDSALYLCASSLESSENTGELFFGEGSRLTVL.

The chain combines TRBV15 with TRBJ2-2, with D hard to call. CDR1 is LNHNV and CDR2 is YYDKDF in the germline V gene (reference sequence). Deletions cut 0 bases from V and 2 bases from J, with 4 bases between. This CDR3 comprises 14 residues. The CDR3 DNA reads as TGTGCCACCAGCAGAGATTATAACACCGGGGAGCTGTTTTTT. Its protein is CATSRDYNTGELFF.

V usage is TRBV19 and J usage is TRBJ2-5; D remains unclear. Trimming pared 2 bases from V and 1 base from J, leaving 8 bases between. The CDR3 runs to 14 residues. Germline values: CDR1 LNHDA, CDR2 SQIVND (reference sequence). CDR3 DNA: TGTGCCAGTAGTATAAAAGGCAGCCAAGAGACCCAGTACTTC. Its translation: CASSIKGSQETQYF.

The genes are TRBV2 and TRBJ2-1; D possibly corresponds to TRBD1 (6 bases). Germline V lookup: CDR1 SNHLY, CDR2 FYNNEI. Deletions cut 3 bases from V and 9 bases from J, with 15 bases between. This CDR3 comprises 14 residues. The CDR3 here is CASSDRGYTGEQFF. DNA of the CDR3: TGTGCCAGCAGTGACAGGGGCTATACCGGTGAGCAGTTCTTC.